A single sample gave rise to the 10 T cell receptor beta chains below, sequenced in a study of control samples from healthy donors and cancer patients (TCRdb year 2020). Receptor amplification or capture employed the immunoSEQ multiplex PCR assay. The clones in this table, taken by TCRdb from immuneACCESS, are in-frame only. Not every clone is retained; where verified, under half of the shortfall comes from an unresolved V gene, and the cause of the rest is unknown. The sample table shows roughly 26,000 clones, and approximately 85% are seen once. Roughly 6.3% of the sample is taken by the ten largest. Sequenced: PBMCs. The receptors originated from a woman between 55 and 75 years old with head and neck cancer.

This chain links TRBV7-2 with TRBJ2-2; D not certain. The CDR3 length is 15 residues. CDR1 is SGHTA and CDR2 is FQGNSA in the germline V gene. V was shortened by 3 bases and J by 1 base, with 9 bases between the two germline ends. Written as DNA, the CDR3 is TGTGCCAGCAGCTTGGTTTCCTTGAACACCGGGGAGCTGTTTTTT. As protein: CASSLVSLNTGELFF.

The rearrangement joins TRBV9 to TRBJ1-1; 7 bases are shared with TRBD1. The CDR3 is 13 residues long. V lost 4 bases, J lost 7 bases, and 7 bases stayed unmatched. Germline CDR1 and CDR2: SGDLS and YYNGEE. In nucleotides, the CDR3 is TGTGCCAGCAGCCCCGGCAGGGGGAGTGAAGCTTTCTTT. This encodes CASSPGRGSEAFF.

The chain links TRBV6-2 or TRBV6-3 to TRBJ1-5, with a weak D call TRBD1 (5 bases). Trimming left V 6 bases short and J 0 bases short, with 12 bases between. Germline lookup yields CDR1 MNHEY and CDR2 SVGEGT. The CDR3 runs 15 residues. This CDR3 reads CASSRDRYSNQPQHF. CDR3 sequence (DNA): TGTGCCAGCAGCCGGGACCGTTATAGCAATCAGCCCCAGCATTTT.

The rearrangement joins TRBV7-6 to TRBJ2-3; 10 positions agree with TRBD2. With V trimmed by 1 base and J by 1 base, 5 bases remained unmatched. This CDR3 region has 17 residues. Per the germline V gene, CDR1 is SGHVS and CDR2 is FNYEAQ. The DNA for the CDR3 is TGTGCCAGCAGCTTAGACCTTCTAGCGGGGGGCACAGATACGCAGTATTTT. Amino acid sequence: CASSLDLLAGGTDTQYF.

The chain has TRBV6-2 or TRBV6-3 and TRBJ1-2; D is ambiguous. The CDR3 is 14 residues long. CDR1 and CDR2 from the germline V gene are MNHEY and SVGEGT. The V end was cut by 0 bases, the J end by 7 bases, with 12 bases between. The CDR3 coding sequence is TGTGCCAGCAGTTACTCCCTCGGTCCTATTGGCTACACCTTC. Protein product: CASSYSLGPIGYTF.

V gene TRBV11-2 combines with J gene TRBJ2-3, with 9 bases that match TRBD2. The CDR3 covers 15 residues. Germline CDR1 is SGHAT and CDR2 is FQNNGV. J gave up 3 bases and V 5 bases, and 6 bases lay outside the gene matches. CDR3 in DNA: TGTGCCAGCAGCATGGGACTAGCTCGTACAGATACGCAGTATTTT. Protein product: CASSMGLARTDTQYF.

The gene calls are TRBV4-1 and TRBJ2-3; 12 nucleotides agree with TRBD2. V was pared by 0 bases and J by 4 bases, with 11 bases of the junction left unmatched. This CDR3 is 19 amino acids long. The germline V gene has CDR1 MGHRA and CDR2 YSYEKL. The CDR3 sequence: CASSQDRASGRAVPDTQYF. CDR3 DNA sequence: TGCGCCAGCAGCCAAGATCGGGCTAGCGGGAGGGCCGTCCCAGATACGCAGTATTTT.

The V and J genes are TRBV4-2 and TRBJ2-2; D assignment may be TRBD1 or TRBD2 (6 bases each). V dropped 0 bases and J dropped 7 bases, with 12 bases sitting between them. Germline lookup yields CDR1 LGHNA and CDR2 YNFKEQ. CDR3 size: 15 residues. The CDR3 is CASSQDLGGHGELFF. The CDR3 DNA follows: TGTGCCAGCAGCCAAGATCTGGGGGGACACGGGGAGCTGTTTTTT.

The rearrangement joins TRBV11-2 to TRBJ2-2, with D maybe TRBD2 (5 bases). This CDR3 is built from 14 residues. In germline, CDR1 is SGHAT, CDR2 FQNNGV. Between the trimmed V and J ends, which lost 0 bases and 5 bases, there was a span of 7 bases. The DNA for the CDR3 is TGTGCCAGCAGCTTAGAGCCGGGGACCGGGGAGCTGTTTTTT. Residues: CASSLEPGTGELFF.

The CDR3 protein is CASSIGGQGIAFF. Here the CDR3 DNA reads TGTGCCAGTAGTATAGGGGGACAGGGGATTGCTTTCTTT. The chain uses TRBV19 and TRBJ1-1; 10 positions match TRBD1. Trimming removed 1 base from V and 11 bases from J; junction bases left unmatched: 4. CDR1 is LNHDA, CDR2 SQIVND, per germline (reference sequence). CDR3 length equals 13 residues.